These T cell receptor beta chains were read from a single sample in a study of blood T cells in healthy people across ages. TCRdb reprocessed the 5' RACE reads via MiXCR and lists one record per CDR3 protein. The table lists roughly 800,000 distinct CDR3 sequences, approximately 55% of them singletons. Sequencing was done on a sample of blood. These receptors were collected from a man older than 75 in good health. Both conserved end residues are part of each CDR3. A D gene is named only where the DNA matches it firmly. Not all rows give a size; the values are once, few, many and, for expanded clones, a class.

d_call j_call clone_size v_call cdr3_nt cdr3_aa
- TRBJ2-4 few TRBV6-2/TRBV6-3 TGTGCCAGCAGCGGGGTGGGACTCCCGAGGAACATTCAGTACTTC CASSGVGLPRNIQYF
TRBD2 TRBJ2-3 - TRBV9 TGTGCCAGCAGCCCCCAGTCACCGGGACTAGCGGGATCAGATACGCAGTATTTT CASSPQSPGLAGSDTQYF
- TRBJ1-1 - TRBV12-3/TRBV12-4 TGTGCCAGCATCCTCCAGTTGAACACTGAAGCTTTCTTT CASILQLNTEAFF
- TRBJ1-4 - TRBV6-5 TGTGCCAGCAGTGCCCGGGGGGGCCAGTTTGGACTGTTTTTT CASSARGGQFGLFF
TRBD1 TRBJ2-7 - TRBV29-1 TGCAGCGCACTCCGGGACAGGGGTTCTCACGAGCAGTACTTC CSALRDRGSHEQYF
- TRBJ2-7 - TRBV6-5 TGTGCCAGCAGCCCAGGGACGAGCCCTCCCTACGAGCAGTACTTC CASSPGTSPPYEQYF
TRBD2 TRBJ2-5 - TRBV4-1 TGCGCCAGCAGCCAAGAGGTAGCGGGAGGTTCGACAAGCTTGGGAGAGACCCAGTACTTC CASSQEVAGGSTSLGETQYF
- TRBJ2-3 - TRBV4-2 TGTGCCAGCAGCCAGAGTAGGGGATCTAGCACAGATACGCAGTATTTT CASSQSRGSSTDTQYF
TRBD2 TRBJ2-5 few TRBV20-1 TGCAGTGCTACTACCGGGACTAGCCCCTCGGGGGAGCAGTACTTC CSATTGTSPSGEQYF
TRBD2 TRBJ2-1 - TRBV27 TGTGCCAGCAGTCCGCTCTGGGGGAGGGCCGTACTTCGTAAGAATGAGCAGTTCTTC CASSPLWGRAVLRKNEQFF
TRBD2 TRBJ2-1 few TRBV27 TGTGCCAGCAGTTTACCCGCGGGAGGGCCTAATGAGCAGTTCTTC CASSLPAGGPNEQFF
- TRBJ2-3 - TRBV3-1 TGTGCCAGCAGCCAAGCCGGGGGCGTCGGCACAGATACGCAGTATTTT CASSQAGGVGTDTQYF
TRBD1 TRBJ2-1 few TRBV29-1 TGCAGCGTAGACAGGGGGCGCGAGGGTGAGCAGTTCTTC CSVDRGREGEQFF
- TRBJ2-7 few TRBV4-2 TGTGCCAGCAGCCAAGCCCCCCTCGGGACACCGCAGTACTTC CASSQAPLGTPQYF
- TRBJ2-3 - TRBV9 TGTGCCAGCAGCGTCAATCAGGGGAAGGCAGATACGCAGTATTTT CASSVNQGKADTQYF
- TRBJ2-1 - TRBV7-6 TGTGCCAGCAGCCCCCGTGCGGGATACAATGAGCAGTTCTTC CASSPRAGYNEQFF
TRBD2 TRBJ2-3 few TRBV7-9 TGTGCCAGCAGCTTAGGGACTAGCGCAGATACGCAGTATTTT CASSLGTSADTQYF
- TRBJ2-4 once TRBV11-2 TGTGCCAGCAGCCCCATCAAGTCACAGTCGAACAAAAACATTCAGTACTTC CASSPIKSQSNKNIQYF
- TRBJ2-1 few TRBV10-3 TGTGCCATCGGACAGGGACTAAACAATGAGCAGTTCTTC CAIGQGLNNEQFF
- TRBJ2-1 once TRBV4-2 TGTGCCAGCAGCCAGCGCGGGACCGCAGGGGAGCAGTTCTTC CASSQRGTAGEQFF
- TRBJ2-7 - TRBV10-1 TGCGCCAGCGGCCCAGGACTCTACGAGCAGTACTTC CASGPGLYEQYF
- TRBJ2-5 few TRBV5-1 TGCGCCAGCAGCTTGTCCACGTACCAAGAGACCCAGTACTTC CASSLSTYQETQYF
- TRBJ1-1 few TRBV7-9 TGTGCCAGCAGGGAGGGGCCTAACACTGAAGCTTTCTTT CASREGPNTEAFF
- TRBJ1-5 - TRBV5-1 TGCGCCAGCAGCGCGGAACCGGGGCGCAATCAGCCCCAGCATTTT CASSAEPGRNQPQHF
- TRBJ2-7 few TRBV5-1 TGCGCCAGCAGCTCTGGAGGGCGGCTCTACGAGCAGTACTTC CASSSGGRLYEQYF
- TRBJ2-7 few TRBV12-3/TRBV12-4 TGTGCCAGCAGTGGGGTTCTGGGCGAGCAGTACTTC CASSGVLGEQYF
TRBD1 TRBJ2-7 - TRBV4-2 TGTGCCAGCAGCCAAAGGACCGGGACAGGGGCAGGCGAGCAGTACTTC CASSQRTGTGAGEQYF
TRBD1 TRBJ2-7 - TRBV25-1 TGTGCCAGCAGTGTCCCGGGACAGCGGAACGAGCAGTACTTC CASSVPGQRNEQYF
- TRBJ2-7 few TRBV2 TGTGCCAGCATGGGCTTACCCTCCTACGAGCAGTACTTC CASMGLPSYEQYF
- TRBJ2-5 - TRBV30 TGTGCCTGGAGTGTAAGCCCGGACATACGAGAGCTGTACTTC CAWSVSPDIRELYF
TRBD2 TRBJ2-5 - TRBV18 TGTGCCAGCTCCGACGGGGCTAGCGGAGAGACCCAGTACTTC CASSDGASGETQYF
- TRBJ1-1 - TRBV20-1 TGCAGTGCTAGCCCGGGGGGACCGAAGAACACTGAAGCTTTCTTT CSASPGGPKNTEAFF
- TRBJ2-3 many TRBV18 TGTGCCAGCTCACCTCTTGGACAGACAGATACGCAGTATTTT CASSPLGQTDTQYF
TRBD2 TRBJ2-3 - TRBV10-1 TGCGCCAGCAGTGAGAGTAGCGGGAGACACAGATACGCGTATTTT CASSESSGRHRYAYF
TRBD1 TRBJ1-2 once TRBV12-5 TGTGCTAGTGGGCTCGGGACAGGGATGTCGCACTATGGCTACACCTTC CASGLGTGMSHYGYTF
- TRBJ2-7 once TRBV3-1 TGTGCCAGCTCGGGCCCACGCTCCTACGAGCAGTACTTC CASSGPRSYEQYF
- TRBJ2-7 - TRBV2 TGTGCCAGCAGTGATAGAAGGGTTTCGCCCTACGAGCAGTACTTC CASSDRRVSPYEQYF
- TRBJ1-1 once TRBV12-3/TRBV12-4 TGTGCCAGCAGTCACCTCCAAGCTTTCTTT CASSHLQAFF
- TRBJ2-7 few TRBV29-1 TGCAGCGTTGAGTCCCCAGCGTACGAGCAGTACTTC CSVESPAYEQYF
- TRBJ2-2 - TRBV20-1 TGCAGTGCTAAATTACCATGGGGTACCGGGGAGCTGTTTTTT CSAKLPWGTGELFF
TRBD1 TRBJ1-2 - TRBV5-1 TGCGCCAGCAGCTTGGAGCCCCCAGGGGGCTATGGCTACACCTTC CASSLEPPGGYGYTF
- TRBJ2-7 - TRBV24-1 TGTGCCACCAGTAAAGGTATAACATCGTCCTACGAGCAGTACTTC CATSKGITSSYEQYF
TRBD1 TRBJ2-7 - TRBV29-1 TGCAGCGTTAAACGGACAGGGGGCTTCGACAAGCAGTACTTC CSVKRTGGFDKQYF
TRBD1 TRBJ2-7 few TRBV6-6 TGTGCCAGCAGTGGACATACAGGGGGACCCTACGAGCAGTACTTC CASSGHTGGPYEQYF
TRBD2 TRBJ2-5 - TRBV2 TGTGCCAGCAGACCCGGGACTAGCGCTGGGGAGACCCAGTACTTC CASRPGTSAGETQYF
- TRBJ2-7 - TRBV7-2 TGTGCCAGCAGCTTAGAACTAGACTACGAGCAGTACTTC CASSLELDYEQYF
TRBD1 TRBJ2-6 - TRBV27 TGTGCCAGCAGTTTATGGTCCGCGGACAGGGTTGAGGCTGGGGCCAACGTCCTGACTTTC CASSLWSADRVEAGANVLTF
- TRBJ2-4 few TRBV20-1 TGCAGTGCTAGTTGGGAAAACATTCAGTACTTC CSASWENIQYF
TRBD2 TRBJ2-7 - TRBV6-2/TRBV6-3 TGTGCCAGCAGTTACATGGCGGGAGAGGGCTACGAGCAGTACTTC CASSYMAGEGYEQYF
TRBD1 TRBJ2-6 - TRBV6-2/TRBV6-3 TGTGCCAGCAGTTATCCCGGGACAGGGGGCTCAGGGGCCAACGTCCTGACTTTC CASSYPGTGGSGANVLTF
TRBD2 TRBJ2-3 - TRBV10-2 TGCGCCAGCAGTGAGTCGAGTGGACTAGCGGGAGGGCCCACGCAGTATTTT CASSESSGLAGGPTQYF